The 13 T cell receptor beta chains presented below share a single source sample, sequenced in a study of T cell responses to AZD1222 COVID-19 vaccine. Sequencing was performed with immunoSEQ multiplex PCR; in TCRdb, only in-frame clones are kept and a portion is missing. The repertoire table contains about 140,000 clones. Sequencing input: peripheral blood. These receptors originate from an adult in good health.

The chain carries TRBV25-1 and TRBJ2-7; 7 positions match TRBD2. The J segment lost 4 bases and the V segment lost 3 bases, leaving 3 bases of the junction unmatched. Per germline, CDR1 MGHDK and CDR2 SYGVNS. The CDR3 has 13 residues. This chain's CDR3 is CASSDLSGYEQYF. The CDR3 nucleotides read TGTGCCAGCAGTGACCTTAGCGGGTACGAGCAGTACTTC.

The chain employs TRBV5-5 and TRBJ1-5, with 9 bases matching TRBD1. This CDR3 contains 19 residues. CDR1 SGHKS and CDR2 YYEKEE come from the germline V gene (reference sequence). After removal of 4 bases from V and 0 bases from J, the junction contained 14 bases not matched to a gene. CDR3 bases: TGTGCCAGCAGCGCCGCGGACAGGGGTCTCACTAATAGCAATCAGCCCCAGCATTTT. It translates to CASSAADRGLTNSNQPQHF. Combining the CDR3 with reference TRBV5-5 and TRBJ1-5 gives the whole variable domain DAGVTQSPTHLIKTRGQQVTLRCSPISGHKSVSWYQQVLGQGPQFIFQYYEKEERGRGNFPDRFSARQFPNYSSELNVNALLLGDSALYLCASSAADRGLTNSNQPQHFGDGTRLSIL.

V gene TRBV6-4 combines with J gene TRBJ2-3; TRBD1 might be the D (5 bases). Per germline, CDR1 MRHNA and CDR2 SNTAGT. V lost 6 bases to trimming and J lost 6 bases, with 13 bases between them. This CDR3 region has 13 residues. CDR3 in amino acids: CASSQGIGDTQYF. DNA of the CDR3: TGTGCCAGCAGCCAGGGTATCGGGGATACGCAGTATTTT.

In nucleotides, the CDR3 is TGTGCCAGCAGTCAAGGACGGGCTAACTATGGCTACACCTTC. Its protein product is CASSQGRANYGYTF. The gene calls are TRBV2 and TRBJ1-2, with unresolved D. V lost 5 bases, J lost 0 bases, and 10 bases lay in between. Germline lookup yields CDR1 SNHLY and CDR2 FYNNEI. The CDR3 has 14 residues.

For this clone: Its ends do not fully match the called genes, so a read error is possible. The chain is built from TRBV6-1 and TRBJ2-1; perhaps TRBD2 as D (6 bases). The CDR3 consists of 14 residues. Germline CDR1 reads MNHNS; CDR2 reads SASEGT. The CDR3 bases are TGTGCCAGCAGTGATAGGAACCGCCTCGGGGGATTGGTCTTC. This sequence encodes CASSDRNRLGGLVF.

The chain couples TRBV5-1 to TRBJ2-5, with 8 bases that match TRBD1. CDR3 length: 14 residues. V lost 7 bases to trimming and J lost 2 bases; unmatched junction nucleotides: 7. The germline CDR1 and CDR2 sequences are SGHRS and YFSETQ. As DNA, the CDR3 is TGCGCCAGCCATGGACAGGGCCCACAAGAGACCCAGTACTTC. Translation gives CASHGQGPQETQYF.

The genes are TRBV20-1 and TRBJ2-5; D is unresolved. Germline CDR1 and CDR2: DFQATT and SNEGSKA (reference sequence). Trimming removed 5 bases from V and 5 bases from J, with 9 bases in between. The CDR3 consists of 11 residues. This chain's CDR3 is CSACIRETQYF. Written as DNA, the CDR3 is TGCAGTGCTTGTATACGGGAGACCCAGTACTTC.

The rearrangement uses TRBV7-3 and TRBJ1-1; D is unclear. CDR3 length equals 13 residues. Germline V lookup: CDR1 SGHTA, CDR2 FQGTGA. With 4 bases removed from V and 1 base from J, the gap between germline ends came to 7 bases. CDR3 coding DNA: TGTGCCAGCAGCTCCCAGGAGAACACTGAAGCTTTCTTT. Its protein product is CASSSQENTEAFF.

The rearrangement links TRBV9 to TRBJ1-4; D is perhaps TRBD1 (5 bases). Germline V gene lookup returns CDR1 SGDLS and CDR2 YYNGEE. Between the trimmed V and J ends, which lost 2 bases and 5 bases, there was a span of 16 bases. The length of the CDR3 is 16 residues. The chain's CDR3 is CASSVGGRGLNEKLFF. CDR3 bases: TGTGCCAGCAGCGTCGGAGGGAGGGGATTGAATGAAAAACTGTTTTTT.

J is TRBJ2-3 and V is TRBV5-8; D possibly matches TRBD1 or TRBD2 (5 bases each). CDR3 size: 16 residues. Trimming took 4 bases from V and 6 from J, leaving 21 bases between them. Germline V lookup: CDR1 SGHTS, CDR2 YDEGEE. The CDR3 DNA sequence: TGTGCCAGCAGCACGGTTGGGGACCGCTCGTCCGATACGCAGTATTTT. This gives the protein CASSTVGDRSSDTQYF.

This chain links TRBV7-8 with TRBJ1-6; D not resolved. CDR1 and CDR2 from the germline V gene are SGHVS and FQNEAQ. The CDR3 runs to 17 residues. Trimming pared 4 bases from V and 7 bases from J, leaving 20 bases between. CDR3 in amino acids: CASSSQVRVIRNSPLHF. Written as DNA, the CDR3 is TGTGCCAGCAGCTCCCAAGTCCGGGTAATCCGAAATTCACCCCTCCACTTT.

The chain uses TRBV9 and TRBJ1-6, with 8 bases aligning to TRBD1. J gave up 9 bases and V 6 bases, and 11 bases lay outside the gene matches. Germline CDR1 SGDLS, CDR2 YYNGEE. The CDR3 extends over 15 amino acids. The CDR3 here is CASTPGQGLGSPLHF. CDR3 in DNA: TGTGCCAGCACCCCTGGACAGGGCTTGGGTTCACCCCTCCACTTT.

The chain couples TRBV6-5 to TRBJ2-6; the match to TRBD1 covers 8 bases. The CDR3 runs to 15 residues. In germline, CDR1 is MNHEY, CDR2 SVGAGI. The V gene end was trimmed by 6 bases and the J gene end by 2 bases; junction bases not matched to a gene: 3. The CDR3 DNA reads TGTGCCAGCAGCCTCAGGGGGCCTGGGGCCAACGTCCTGACTTTC. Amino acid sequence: CASSLRGPGANVLTF.